This T cell receptor beta chain was identified during a study of blood T cells in healthy people across ages. Points from the study as a whole: Estimates of total diversity, which came from one million sequenced T cells, were considered to be underestimates.

The V end lost 3 bases, the J end lost 1 base, and 25 bases lay between the germline ends. The CDR3 consists of 20 residues. Germline V gene sequence: CDR1 LGHDT, CDR2 YNNKEL (reference sequence). There are many counts of this clonotype. No antigen is known for it. The study isolated at least 6.5 million PBMCs from each sample. Primers used in a second PCR of about 7 to 12 cycles were a sample-barcoded 5' primer and a J-beta primer mix. All samples yielded 2.5 million or more CDR3-containing paired-end reads. TCRdb re-derived calls from the 5' RACE reads in MiXCR, one entry per CDR3 protein. Among approximately 800,000 distinct CDR3 sequences listed, approximately 65% were seen once.

The chain employs TRBV3-1 and TRBJ2-1, with D perhaps given as TRBD1 or TRBD2 (6 bases each). The receptor was derived from a young man in good health. Sequencing was carried out using blood. CDR3 sequence reads: CASSHVGGGKGSRSYNEQFF. CDR3 coding DNA: TGTGCCAGCAGCCACGTAGGAGGGGGGAAAGGATCCCGGTCCTACAATGAGCAGTTCTTC.